This T cell receptor beta chain derives from a study of control samples from healthy donors and cancer patients. Assay: immunoSEQ multiplex PCR; the TCRdb copy retains only in-frame clones and omits some. The sample records some 39,000 clones, around 83% being singletons. This clone occurred once. The V gene's germline CDR1 is MDHEN and CDR2 SYDVKM. The CDR3 extends over 14 amino acids. Trimming stripped 2 bases from V and 7 bases from J, with 14 bases between. The chain recombines TRBV28 with TRBJ2-5; the D call may be TRBD1 or TRBD2 (6 bases each). The origin of this receptor is a woman aged 60-70 years with lung cancer. The sample taken for sequencing was PBMCs. Here the CDR3 reads CASSLSRGQWTQYF. CDR3 sequence (DNA): TGTGCCAGCAGTTTAAGTCGGGGGCAGTGGACCCAGTACTTC. The variable domain in full, completed from reference TRBV28 and TRBJ2-5, reads DVKVTQSSRYLVKRTGEKVFLECVQDMDHENMFWYRQDPGLGLRLIYFSYDVKMKEKGDIPEGYSVSREKKERFSLILESASTNQTSMYLCASSLSRGQWTQYFGPGTRLLVL.